This TCR beta chain derives from a study of T cells in Graves' hyperthyroidism and ophthalmopathy. Study outcomes and limitations: With a median lead of about six months before onset, the model predicted ophthalmopathy.

The sample holds many counts of this clonotype. Its specificity is unknown. V gave up 0 bases and J gave up 10 bases, with 12 bases separating them. The length of the CDR3 is 14 residues. From RNA transcripts, TCR beta CDR3 regions were amplified. The HTBI set primed first-round TCR CDR3 RT-PCR. MiXCR, applied by TCRdb to the multiplex PCR reads, yields one record per CDR3 protein. The data hold more than 300,000 distinct CDR3 sequences, with about 18% observed a single time. The gene calls are TRBV12-3 or TRBV12-4 and TRBJ1-4; D possibly corresponds to TRBD1 (5 bases). The receptor was isolated from a man aged 18 to 29 with Graves' ophthalmopathy. Sequences were obtained from blood. CDR3: CASSLAGLGVKLFF. The CDR3 DNA reads as TGTGCCAGCAGTTTAGCGGGGCTCGGAGTAAAACTGTTTTTT.